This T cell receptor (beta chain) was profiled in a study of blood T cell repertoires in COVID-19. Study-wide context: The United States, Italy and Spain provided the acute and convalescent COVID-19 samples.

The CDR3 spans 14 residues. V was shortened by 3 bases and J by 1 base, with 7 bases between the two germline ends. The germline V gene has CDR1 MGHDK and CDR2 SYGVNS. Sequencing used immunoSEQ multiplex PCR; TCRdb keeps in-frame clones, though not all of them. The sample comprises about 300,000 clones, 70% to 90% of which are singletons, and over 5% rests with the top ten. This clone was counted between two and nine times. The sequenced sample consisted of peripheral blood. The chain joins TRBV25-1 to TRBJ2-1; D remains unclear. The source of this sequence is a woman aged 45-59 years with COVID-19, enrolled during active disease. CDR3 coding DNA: TGTGCCAGCAGTGAGCGTAGTTCCTACAATGAGCAGTTCTTC. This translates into CASSERSSYNEQFF. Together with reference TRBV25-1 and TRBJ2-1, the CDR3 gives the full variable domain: EADIYQTPRYLVIGTGKKITLECSQTMGHDKMYWYQQDPGMELHLIHYSYGVNSTEKGDLSSESTVSRIRTEHFPLTLESARPSHTSQYLCASSERSSYNEQFFGPGTRLTVL.